The table lists the clone carrying this T cell receptor beta chain with many counts. The antigen remains unidentified. This sample stems from a study of CD8 T cells in ankylosing spondylitis. Findings and limits, study-wide: The disease-linked clones had a CD8+ phenotype and low blood frequencies.

TCRdb re-called the 5' RACE reads through MiXCR, storing one row per CDR3 protein. This table holds over 95,000 distinct CDR3 sequences, about 8.6% found once. The sequence was collected from a male donor with ankylosing spondylitis or in good health (not recorded which). The sequenced material came from blood, either unsorted or a sorted T cell fraction (not recorded which).

The CDR3 nucleotides read TGCAGTGCTAGGAGTTTGGGGAGCGGGAGTCACGATGAGCAGTTCTTC. It yields the protein CSARSLGSGSHDEQFF. The J gene is TRBJ2-1, the V gene TRBV20-1; 8 bases match TRBD2. Germline trimming cut 3 bases from V and 8 bases from J; bases unmatched to any gene: 15. Germline CDR1 reads DFQATT; CDR2 reads SNEGSKA (reference sequence). The CDR3 sequence is 16 residues long.